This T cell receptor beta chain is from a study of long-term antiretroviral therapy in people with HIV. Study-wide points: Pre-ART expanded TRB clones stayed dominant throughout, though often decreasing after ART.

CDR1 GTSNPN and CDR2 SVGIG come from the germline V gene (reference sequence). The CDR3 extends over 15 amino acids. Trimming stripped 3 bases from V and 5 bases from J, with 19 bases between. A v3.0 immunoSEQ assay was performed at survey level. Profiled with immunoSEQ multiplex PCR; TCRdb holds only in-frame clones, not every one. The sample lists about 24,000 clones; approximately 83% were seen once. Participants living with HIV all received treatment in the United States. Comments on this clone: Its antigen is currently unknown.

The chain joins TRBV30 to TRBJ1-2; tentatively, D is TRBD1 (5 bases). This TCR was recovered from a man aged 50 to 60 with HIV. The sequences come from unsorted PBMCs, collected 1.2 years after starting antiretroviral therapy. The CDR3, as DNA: TGTGCCTGGAGCTCAATGATAGGCGGGGGGTATGGCTACACCTTC. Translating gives CAWSSMIGGGYGYTF.